This paragraph covers one TCR beta chain sequence. Its specificity is not known. V was trimmed by 0 bases and J by 7 bases, leaving 9 bases between them. The CDR3 is 12 amino acids. Germline CDR1 reads SQVTM; CDR2 reads ANQGSEA. Clones were sequenced by immunoSEQ multiplex PCR, and TCRdb holds only the in-frame ones, with some missing. The table has some 120,000 clones, 70% to 90% seen once. This sample is part of a study of T cell responses to AZD1222 COVID-19 vaccine. Overall study findings and caveats: Close to half of all spike-specific TCRs reportedly target regions of the variants that are unmutated. Donors skewed white British and female; clonal diversity was possibly underestimated.

This sequence joins TRBV29-1 and TRBJ1-2; the D gene is possibly TRBD1 (5 bases). The input for sequencing was peripheral blood, taken 28 days after the second AZD1222 dose. The origin of this receptor is an adult who received the AZD1222 COVID-19 vaccine. This chain's CDR3 is CSVEDRGFGYTF. CDR3 nucleotides: TGCAGCGTTGAAGATCGGGGGTTTGGCTACACCTTC.